The present T cell receptor (beta chain) was sequenced within a study of cytomegalovirus exposure and HLA in healthy donors. CDR3 length: 16 amino acids. Germline V gene sequence: CDR1 SGHTA, CDR2 FQGNSA. The V gene end was trimmed by 1 base and the J gene end by 2 bases; junction bases not matched to a gene: 5. In the case of this clone: What it recognizes is unknown.

Overall study findings and caveats: Donors belonging to an Asian-associated ancestry cluster reportedly showed fewer N-insertions in productive TCRs than the 666-donor mean, according to what a later analysis found.

The PCR had 60 Vbeta and 13 Jbeta primers. Repertoires were generated with immunoSEQ multiplex PCR, while TCRdb's copy carries only in-frame clones and drops some. The sample yields around 190,000 clones, around 76% seen once. This receptor was taken from a man between 25 and 39 years old in good health and CMV-seronegative. Sequenced input: PBMCs. The chain couples TRBV7-2 to TRBJ2-1, with TRBD2 identical over 7 bases. This CDR3 reads CASSLGAGVPYNEQFF. DNA of the CDR3: TGTGCCAGCAGCTTAGGTGCGGGAGTACCCTACAATGAGCAGTTCTTC.